This T cell receptor (beta chain) was sequenced in a study of blood T cell repertoires in COVID-19 (dated by TCRdb to 2018 to 2021). For context, the study as a whole: The collaborator samples originated in the United States, Italy and Spain and spanned the acute and convalescent phases of COVID-19. The dataset comprised deeply sampled blood TCRbeta repertoires from subjects exposed to, actively infected with, or recovered from COVID-19. Where available, HLA class I and class II types were taken from metadata supplied by the sample provider and were not determined by assay-based typing. The repertoires were released in a freely available public database meant as a resource for research on the immune response to SARS-CoV-2. The prospective study material was composed of cDNA or gDNA derived from T cells, B-cell-depleted T cells, or PBMCs. Nearly every sample came with metadata listing a de-identified subject ID, COVID-19 status, age in years and sex. The samples were drawn from two sources: the first 160 participants of the ongoing ImmuneRACE study, and 1,000 to 1,500 subjects contributed by 6 global collaborators. Study-wide conclusions, independent of this receptor: The amount of clinical and demographic metadata varied by source and participant and was provided uncurated.

Whole blood was collected in K2EDTA tubes by collaborating institutions according to the institutions' own protocols. For TCRbeta analysis, collaborator samples were shipped as frozen whole blood, as isolated PBMCs, or as DNA extracted from either sample type. V drops 7 bases and J drops 2 bases, leaving 12 bases in between. CDR3 length: 14 amino acids, cysteine to phenylalanine. The only DNA kept is the CDR3, 42 bases in frame from the first base. The germline V gene specifies MNHEY as CDR1 and SVGAGI as CDR2. About this clone itself: Its recognized antigen is unknown. The input lacks base qualities; no much larger clone sits a single base away.

TCRbeta CDR3 regions were amplified from genomic DNA using the immunoSEQ Assay, a bias-controlled multiplex PCR. The published analysis was carried out like this. The number of nucleated cells in each sample was estimated from the amplification of reference gene primers within the assay. To quantify the absolute abundance of each unique TCRbeta CDR3 rearrangement, sequence reads were collapsed and filtered. For each sample, productive Simpson clonality was calculated as the square root of Simpson's diversity index over productive rearrangements. Not all clones reach the TCRdb copy of this immuneACCESS table, which keeps in-frame sequences only. Checked studies attribute under half of the gap to unresolved V genes and leave the rest unexplained. That table gives V, J and clone size, and the DNA gave D and trimming. The sample records some 210,000 clones, about 83% of which are singletons. The ten most abundant clones make up approximately 8% of the sample.

The TCR originated in a woman aged 45-59 years with active or convalescent COVID-19. The receptor chain draws on TRBV6-5 and TRBJ2-4, with the D gene uncertain. Sequencing was carried out using peripheral blood. The nucleotides are TGTGCCAGCACCCCCCCCGGGTCCAAAAACATTCAGTACTTC. Its coded protein is CASTPPGSKNIQYF.